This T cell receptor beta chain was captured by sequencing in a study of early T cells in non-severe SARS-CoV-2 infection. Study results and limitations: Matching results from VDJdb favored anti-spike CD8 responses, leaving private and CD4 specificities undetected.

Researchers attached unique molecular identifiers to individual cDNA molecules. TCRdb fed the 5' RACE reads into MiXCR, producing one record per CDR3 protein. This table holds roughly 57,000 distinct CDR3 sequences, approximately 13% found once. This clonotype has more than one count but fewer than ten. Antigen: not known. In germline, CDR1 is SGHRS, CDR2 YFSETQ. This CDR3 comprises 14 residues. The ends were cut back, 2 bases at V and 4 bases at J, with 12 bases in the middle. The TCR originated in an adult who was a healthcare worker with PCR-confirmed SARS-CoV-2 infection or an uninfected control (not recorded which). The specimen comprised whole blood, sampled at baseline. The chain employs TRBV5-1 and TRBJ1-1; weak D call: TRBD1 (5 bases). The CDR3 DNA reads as TGCGCCAGCAGCTTCATGCAGGGAACCACTGAAGCTTTCTTT. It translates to CASSFMQGTTEAFF. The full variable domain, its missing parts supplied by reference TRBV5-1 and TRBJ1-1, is KAGVTQTPRYLIKTRGQQVTLSCSPISGHRSVSWYQQTPGQGLQFLFEYFSETQRNKGNFPGRFSGRQFSNSRSEMNVSTLELGDSALYLCASSFMQGTTEAFFGQGTRLTVV.